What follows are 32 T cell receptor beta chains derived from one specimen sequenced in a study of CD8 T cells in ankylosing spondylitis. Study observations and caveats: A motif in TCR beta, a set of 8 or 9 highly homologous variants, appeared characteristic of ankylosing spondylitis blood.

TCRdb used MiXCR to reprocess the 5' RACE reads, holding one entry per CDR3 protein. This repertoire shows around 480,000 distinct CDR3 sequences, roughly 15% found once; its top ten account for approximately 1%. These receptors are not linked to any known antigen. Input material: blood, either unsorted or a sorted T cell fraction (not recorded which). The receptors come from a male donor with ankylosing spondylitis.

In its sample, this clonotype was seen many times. CDR3 sequence: CASSLGVGATNEKLFF. The CDR3 bases are TGCGCCAGCAGCTTGGGGGTCGGCGCAACTAATGAAAAACTGTTTTTT. V and J are TRBV5-1 and TRBJ1-4, with D uncertain. The CDR3 totals 16 residues. V was shortened by 0 bases and J by 0 bases, with 9 bases between the two germline ends. Germline CDR1 is SGHRS and CDR2 is YFSETQ.

CDR3: CASRQGRSYNEQFF. CDR3 DNA: TGTGCCAGCAGACAGGGGCGCTCCTACAATGAGCAGTTCTTC. This rearrangement joins TRBV6-1 to TRBJ2-1, with TRBD1 matching over 7 bases. The J segment lost 0 bases and the V segment lost 6 bases, leaving 2 bases of the junction unmatched. The CDR3 runs 14 residues. The germline CDR1 and CDR2 sequences are MNHNS and SASEGT.

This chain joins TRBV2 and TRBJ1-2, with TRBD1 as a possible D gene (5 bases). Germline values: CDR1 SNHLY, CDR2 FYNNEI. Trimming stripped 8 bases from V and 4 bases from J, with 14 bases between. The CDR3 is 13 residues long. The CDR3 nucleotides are TGTGCCAGCGGCCGGGACGGCGGCTATGGCTACACCTTC. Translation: CASGRDGGYGYTF.

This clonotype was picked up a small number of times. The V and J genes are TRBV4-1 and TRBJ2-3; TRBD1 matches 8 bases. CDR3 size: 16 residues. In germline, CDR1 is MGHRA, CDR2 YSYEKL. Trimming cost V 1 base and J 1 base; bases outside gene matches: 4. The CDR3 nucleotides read TGCGCCAGCAGCCAAGGGCAGGGGGCGGGCACAGATACGCAGTATTTT. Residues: CASSQGQGAGTDTQYF.

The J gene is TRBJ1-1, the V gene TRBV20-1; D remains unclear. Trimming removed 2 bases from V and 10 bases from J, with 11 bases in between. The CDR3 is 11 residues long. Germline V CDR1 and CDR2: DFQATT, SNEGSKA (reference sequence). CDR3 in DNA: TGCAGTGCTAGATCCGATCGCGGAGCTTTCTTT. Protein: CSARSDRGAFF.

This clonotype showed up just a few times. Written as DNA, the CDR3 is TGTGCCAGCAGTGTTGGTGGTAAGACCTACGAGCAGTACTTC. It specifies CASSVGGKTYEQYF. This chain links TRBV2 with TRBJ2-7, with D unresolved. The germline gives CDR1 SNHLY, CDR2 FYNNEI. The CDR3 sequence is 14 residues long. V was cut by 4 bases and J by 2 bases, with 12 bases left in between.

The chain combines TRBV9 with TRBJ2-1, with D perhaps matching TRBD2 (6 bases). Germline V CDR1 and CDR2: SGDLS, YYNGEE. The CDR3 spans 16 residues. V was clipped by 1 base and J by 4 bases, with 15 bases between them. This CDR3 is CASSVQISGLYNEQFF. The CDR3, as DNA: TGTGCCAGCAGCGTACAAATTAGCGGATTATACAATGAGCAGTTCTTC.

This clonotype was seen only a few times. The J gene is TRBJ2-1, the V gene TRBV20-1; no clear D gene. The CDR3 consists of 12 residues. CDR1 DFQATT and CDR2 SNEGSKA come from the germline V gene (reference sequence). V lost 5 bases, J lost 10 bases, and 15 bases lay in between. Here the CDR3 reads CSASGPEVEQFF. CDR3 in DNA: TGCAGTGCTTCCGGCCCCGAGGTCGAGCAGTTCTTC.

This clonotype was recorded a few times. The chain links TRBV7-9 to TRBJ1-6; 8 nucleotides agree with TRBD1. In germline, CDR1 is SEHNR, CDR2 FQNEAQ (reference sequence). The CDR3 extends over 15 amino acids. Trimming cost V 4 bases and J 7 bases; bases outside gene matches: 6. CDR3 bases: TGTGCCAGCAGCTCTCGACAGGGGTACAATTCACCCCTCCACTTT. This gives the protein CASSSRQGYNSPLHF. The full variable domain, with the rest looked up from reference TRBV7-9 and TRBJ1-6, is DTGVSQNPRHKITKRGQNVTFRCDPISEHNRLYWYRQTLGQGPEFLTYFQNEAQLEKSRLLSDRFSAERPKGSFSTLEIQRTEQGDSAMYLCASSSRQGYNSPLHFGNGTRLTVT.

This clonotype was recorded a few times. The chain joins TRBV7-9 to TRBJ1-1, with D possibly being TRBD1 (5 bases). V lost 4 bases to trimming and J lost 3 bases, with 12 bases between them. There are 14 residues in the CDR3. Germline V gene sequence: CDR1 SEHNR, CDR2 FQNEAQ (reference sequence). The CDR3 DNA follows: TGTGCCAGCAGCTCCTTTGGCAGGGACACTGAAGCTTTCTTT. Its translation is CASSSFGRDTEAFF.

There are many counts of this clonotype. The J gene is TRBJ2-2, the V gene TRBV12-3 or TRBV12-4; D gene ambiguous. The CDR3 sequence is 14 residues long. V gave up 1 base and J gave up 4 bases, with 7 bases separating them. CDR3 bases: TGTGCCAGCAGTTTAGGGGGTGTCACCGGGGAGCTGTTTTTT. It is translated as CASSLGGVTGELFF.

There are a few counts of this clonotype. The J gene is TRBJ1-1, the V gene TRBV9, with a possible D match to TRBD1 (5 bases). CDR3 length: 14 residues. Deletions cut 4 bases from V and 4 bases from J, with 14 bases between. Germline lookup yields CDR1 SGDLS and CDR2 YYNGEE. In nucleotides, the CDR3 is TGTGCCAGCAGCAAGCGGGGGGAGAGCACTGAAGCTTTCTTT. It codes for CASSKRGESTEAFF.

Here the CDR3 reads CASSQRGGGNTGELFF. The DNA of the CDR3 is TGTGCCAGCAGCCAAAGGGGCGGCGGGAACACCGGGGAGCTGTTTTTT. This chain connects TRBV4-2 to TRBJ2-2, with D tentatively TRBD1 (5 bases). Between the trimmed V and J ends, which lost 2 bases and 1 base, there was a span of 11 bases. Germline CDR1 reads LGHNA; CDR2 reads YNFKEQ. The CDR3 has 16 amino acids.

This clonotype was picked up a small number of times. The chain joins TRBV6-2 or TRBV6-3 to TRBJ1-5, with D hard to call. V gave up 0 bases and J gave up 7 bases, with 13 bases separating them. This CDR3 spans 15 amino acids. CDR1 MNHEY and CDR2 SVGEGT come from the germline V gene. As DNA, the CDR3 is TGTGCCAGCAGTTACTCAACAGTCGGTAGCCAGCCCCAGCATTTT. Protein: CASSYSTVGSQPQHF.

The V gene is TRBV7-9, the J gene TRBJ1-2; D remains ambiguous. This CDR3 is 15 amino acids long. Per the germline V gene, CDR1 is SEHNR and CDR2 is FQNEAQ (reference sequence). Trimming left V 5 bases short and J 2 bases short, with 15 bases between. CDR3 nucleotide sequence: TGTGCCAGCAGCACTACCGAAGGGATCAACTATGGCTACACCTTC. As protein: CASSTTEGINYGYTF.

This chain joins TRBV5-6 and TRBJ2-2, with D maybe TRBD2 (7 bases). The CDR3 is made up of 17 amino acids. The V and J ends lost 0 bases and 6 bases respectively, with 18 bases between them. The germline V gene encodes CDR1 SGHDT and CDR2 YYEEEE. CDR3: CASSLVARGAVAGELFF. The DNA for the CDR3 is TGTGCCAGCAGCTTGGTGGCCCGGGGGGCGGTCGCCGGGGAGCTGTTTTTT.

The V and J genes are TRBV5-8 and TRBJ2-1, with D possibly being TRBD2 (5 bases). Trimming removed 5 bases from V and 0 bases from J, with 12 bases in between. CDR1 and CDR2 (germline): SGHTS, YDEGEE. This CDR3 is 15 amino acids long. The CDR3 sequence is CASRTGVGSYNEQFF. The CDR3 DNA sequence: TGTGCCAGCAGAACCGGGGTTGGCTCCTACAATGAGCAGTTCTTC.

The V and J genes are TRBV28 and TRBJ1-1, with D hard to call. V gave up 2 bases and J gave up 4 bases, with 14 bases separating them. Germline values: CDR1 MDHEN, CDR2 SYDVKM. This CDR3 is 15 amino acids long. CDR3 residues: CASSLPPRGGTEAFF. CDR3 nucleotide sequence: TGTGCCAGCAGTTTACCCCCCCGCGGAGGCACTGAAGCTTTCTTT.

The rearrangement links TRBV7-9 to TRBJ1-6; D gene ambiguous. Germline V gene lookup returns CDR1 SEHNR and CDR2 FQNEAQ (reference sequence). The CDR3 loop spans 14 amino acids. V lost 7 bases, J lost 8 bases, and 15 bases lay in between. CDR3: CASTPTESHSPLHF. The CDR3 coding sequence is TGTGCCAGCACCCCTACAGAGTCGCATTCACCCCTCCACTTT.

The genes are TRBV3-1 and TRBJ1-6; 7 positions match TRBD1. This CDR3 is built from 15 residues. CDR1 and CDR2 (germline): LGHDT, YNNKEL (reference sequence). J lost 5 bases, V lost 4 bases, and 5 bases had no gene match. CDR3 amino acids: CASSLRDSHNSPLHF. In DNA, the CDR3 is TGTGCCAGCAGCCTACGGGACAGTCATAATTCACCCCTCCACTTT. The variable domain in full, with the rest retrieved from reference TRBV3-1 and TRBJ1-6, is DTAVSQTPKYLVTQMGNDKSIKCEQNLGHDTMYWYKQDSKKFLKIMFSYNNKELIINETVPNRFSPKSPDKAHLNLHINSLELGDSAVYFCASSLRDSHNSPLHFGNGTRLTVT.

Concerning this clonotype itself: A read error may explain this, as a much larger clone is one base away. The CDR3 protein is CASSISTGLGTEAFF. The CDR3, as DNA: TGTGCCAGCAGCATATCGACAGGGTTGGGGACTGAAGCTTTCTTT. The rearrangement links TRBV7-9 to TRBJ1-1, with 7 bases fitting TRBD1. Germline V CDR1 and CDR2: SEHNR, FQNEAQ (reference sequence). J was trimmed by 5 bases and V by 5 bases; bases with no gene match: 11. The CDR3 spans 15 residues.

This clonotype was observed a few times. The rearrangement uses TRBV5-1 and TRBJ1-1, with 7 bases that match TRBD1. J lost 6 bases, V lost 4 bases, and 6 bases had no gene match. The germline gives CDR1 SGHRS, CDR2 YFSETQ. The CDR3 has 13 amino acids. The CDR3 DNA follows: TGCGCCAGCAGCCCCGACAGGGTGGCTGAAGCTTTCTTT. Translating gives CASSPDRVAEAFF.

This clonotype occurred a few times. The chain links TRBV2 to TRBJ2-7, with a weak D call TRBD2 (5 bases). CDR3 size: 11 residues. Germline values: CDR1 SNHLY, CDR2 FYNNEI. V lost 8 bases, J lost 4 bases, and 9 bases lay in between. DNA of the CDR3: TGTGCCAGCGGGAGCAGATACGAGCAGTACTTC. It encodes CASGSRYEQYF. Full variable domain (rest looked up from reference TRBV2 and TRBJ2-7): EPEVTQTPSHQVTQMGQEVILRCVPISNHLYFYWYRQILGQKVEFLVSFYNNEISEKSEIFDDQFSVERPDGSNFTLKIRSTKLEDSAMYFCASGSRYEQYFGPGTRLTVT.

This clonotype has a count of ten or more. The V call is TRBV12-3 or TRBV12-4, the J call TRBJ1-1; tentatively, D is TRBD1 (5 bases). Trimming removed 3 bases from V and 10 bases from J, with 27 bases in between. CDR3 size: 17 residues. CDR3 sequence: CASSFPAGRPRASRAFF. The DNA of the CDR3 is TGTGCCAGCAGTTTCCCCGCGGGGCGCCCGCGGGCCAGCAGAGCTTTCTTT.

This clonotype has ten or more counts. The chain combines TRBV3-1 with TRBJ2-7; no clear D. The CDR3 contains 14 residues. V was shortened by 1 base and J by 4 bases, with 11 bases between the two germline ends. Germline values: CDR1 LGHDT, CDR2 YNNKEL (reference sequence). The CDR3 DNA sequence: TGTGCCAGCAGCCAAGTCGGCGGCGCTTACGAGCAGTACTTC. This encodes CASSQVGGAYEQYF.

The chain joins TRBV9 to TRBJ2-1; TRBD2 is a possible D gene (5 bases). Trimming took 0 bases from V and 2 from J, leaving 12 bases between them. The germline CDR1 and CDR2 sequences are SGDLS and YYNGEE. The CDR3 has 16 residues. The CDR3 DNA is TGTGCCAGCAGCGTAGGGACTCTCTTAACCTACAATGAGCAGTTCTTC. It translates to CASSVGTLLTYNEQFF.

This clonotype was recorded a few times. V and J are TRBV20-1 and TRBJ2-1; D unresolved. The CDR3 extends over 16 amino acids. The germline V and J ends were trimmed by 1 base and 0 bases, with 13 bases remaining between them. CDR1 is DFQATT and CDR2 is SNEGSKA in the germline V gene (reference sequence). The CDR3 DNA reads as TGCAGTGCTAGAGCTTTCGCGGCTAGCTCCTACAATGAGCAGTTCTTC. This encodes CSARAFAASSYNEQFF.

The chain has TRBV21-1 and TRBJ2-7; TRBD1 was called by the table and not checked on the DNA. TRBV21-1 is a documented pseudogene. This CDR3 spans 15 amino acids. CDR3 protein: CASSNLGQYPNEQYF. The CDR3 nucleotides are TGTGCCAGCAGCAATCTGGGACAGTACCCCAACGAGCAGTACTTC.

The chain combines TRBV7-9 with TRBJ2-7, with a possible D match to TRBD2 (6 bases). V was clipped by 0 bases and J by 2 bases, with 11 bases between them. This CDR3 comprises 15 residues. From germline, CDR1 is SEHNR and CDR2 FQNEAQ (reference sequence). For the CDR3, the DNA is TGTGCCAGCAGCTTAGCGGGTGGAGGGGCCTACGAGCAGTACTTC. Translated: CASSLAGGGAYEQYF.

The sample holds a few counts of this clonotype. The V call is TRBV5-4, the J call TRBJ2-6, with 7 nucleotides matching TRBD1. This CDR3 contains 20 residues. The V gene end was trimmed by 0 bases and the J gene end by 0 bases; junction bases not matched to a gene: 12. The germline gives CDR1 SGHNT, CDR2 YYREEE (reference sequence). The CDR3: CASSLVFTGQAVSGANVLTF. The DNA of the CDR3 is TGTGCCAGCAGCTTGGTCTTTACCGGACAGGCCGTCTCTGGGGCCAACGTCCTGACTTTC.

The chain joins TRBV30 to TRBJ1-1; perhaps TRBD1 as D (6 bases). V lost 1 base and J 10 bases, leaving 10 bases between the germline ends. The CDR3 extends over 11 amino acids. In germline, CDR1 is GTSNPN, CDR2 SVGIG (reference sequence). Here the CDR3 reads CAWSAMGAAFF. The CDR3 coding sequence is TGTGCCTGGAGTGCAATGGGGGCAGCTTTCTTT.

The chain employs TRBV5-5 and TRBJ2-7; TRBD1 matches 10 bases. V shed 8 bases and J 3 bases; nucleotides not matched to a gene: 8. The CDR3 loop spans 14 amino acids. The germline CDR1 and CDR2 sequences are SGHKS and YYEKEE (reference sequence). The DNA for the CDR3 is TGTGCCAGTTCAGGACAGGGGGGATTCTACGAGCAGTACTTC. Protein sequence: CASSGQGGFYEQYF. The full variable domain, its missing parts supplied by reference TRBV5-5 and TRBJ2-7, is DAGVTQSPTHLIKTRGQQVTLRCSPISGHKSVSWYQQVLGQGPQFIFQYYEKEERGRGNFPDRFSARQFPNYSSELNVNALLLGDSALYLCASSGQGGFYEQYFGPGTRLTVT.